This T cell receptor (beta chain) was found in a study of blood T cells in healthy people across ages. Study-level findings and limits: Diversity estimated from one million T cells was considered an underestimate.

Trimming took off 4 bases at V and 3 bases at J, with 10 bases between the two ends. The CDR3 has 14 residues. Primed by a sample-barcoded 5' primer and a J-beta primer mix, a second PCR proceeded for 7 to 11 cycles. One entry per CDR3 protein results from TCRdb running MiXCR on the 5' RACE reads. The repertoire holds over a million distinct CDR3 sequences, with approximately 38% as singletons. The individuals who served as donors were healthy Caucasians living in Russia, aged about 6 to 100. Every donor gave 9 to 10 milliliters of peripheral blood. Total RNA extracted from each sample amounted to at least 6 micrograms. As concerns this clonotype: Its matching antigen is unknown.

V gene TRBV12-3 or TRBV12-4 combines with J gene TRBJ1-5; D ambiguous. This TCR was recovered from a woman aged 18 to 35 in good health. Sequencing was done on a sample of blood. The CDR3 sequence is CASSSSQLNQPQHF. The CDR3 DNA follows: TGTGCCAGCAGTTCGTCCCAGCTCAATCAGCCCCAGCATTTT.